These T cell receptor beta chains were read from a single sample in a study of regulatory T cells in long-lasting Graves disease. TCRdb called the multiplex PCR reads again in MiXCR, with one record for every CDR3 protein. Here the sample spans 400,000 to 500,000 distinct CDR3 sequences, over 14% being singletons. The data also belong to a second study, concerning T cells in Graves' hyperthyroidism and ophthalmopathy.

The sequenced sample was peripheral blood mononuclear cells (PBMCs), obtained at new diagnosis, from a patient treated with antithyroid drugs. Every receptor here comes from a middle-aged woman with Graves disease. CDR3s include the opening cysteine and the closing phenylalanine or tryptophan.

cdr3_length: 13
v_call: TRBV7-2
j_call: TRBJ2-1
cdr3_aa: CASSLLGPDEQFF

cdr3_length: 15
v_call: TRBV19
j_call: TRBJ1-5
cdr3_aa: CASRQGGHSNQPQHF

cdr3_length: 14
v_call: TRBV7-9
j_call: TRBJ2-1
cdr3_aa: CASNNGGWNNEQFF

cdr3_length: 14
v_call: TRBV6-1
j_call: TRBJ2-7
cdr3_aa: CATKGLAGVDEQYF

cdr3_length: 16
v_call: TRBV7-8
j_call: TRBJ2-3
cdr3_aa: CASSLGGTVTSDTQYF

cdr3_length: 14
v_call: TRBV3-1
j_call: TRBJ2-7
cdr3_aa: CASRGQGGPYEQYF

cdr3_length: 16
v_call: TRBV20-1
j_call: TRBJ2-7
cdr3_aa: CSARGTSGSIGYEQYF

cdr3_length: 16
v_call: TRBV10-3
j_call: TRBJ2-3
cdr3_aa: CAISDVAAGDGDTQYF

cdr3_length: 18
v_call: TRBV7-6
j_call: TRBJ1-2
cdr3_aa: CASSLAPTGQGARDGYTF

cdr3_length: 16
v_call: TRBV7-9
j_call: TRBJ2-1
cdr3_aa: CASSLNGLAGSGEQFF

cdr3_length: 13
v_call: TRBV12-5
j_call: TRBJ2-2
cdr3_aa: CASGKEWIGELFF

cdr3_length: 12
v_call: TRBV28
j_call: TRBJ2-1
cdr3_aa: CATGTLHNEQFF

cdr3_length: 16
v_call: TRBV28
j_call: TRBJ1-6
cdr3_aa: CASSYIRADFNSPLHF

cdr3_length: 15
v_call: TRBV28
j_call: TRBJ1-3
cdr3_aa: CASSPDGYSGNTIYF

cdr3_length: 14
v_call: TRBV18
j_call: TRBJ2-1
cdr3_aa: CASSPTYPFNEQFF

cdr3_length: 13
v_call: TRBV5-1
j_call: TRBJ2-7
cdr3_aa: CASHLSTGNEQYF

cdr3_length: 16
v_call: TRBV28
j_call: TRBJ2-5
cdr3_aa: CASSFGNRDSQETQYF

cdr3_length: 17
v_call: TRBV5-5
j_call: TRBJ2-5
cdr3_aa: CASSQAGFRVGQETQYF